One sample yielded the 9 T cell receptor beta chains listed below, sequenced in a study of blood T cell repertoires in COVID-19 (dated by TCRdb to between 2020 and 2021). Library generation was performed with the immunoSEQ multiplex PCR assay. TCRdb holds this immuneACCESS table with in-frame rearrangements only. Some clones are missing; in checked studies, unresolved V genes explain under half, and the rest has no known cause. The sample has approximately 150,000 clones on record, about 87% of them singletons. Jointly, the top ten make up approximately 4% of the sample. The sequenced sample was PBMCs or T cells enriched from blood (not recorded which). The receptors come from a man aged 50 to 59 in a cohort exposed to, infected with or recovered from COVID-19 (not recorded which).

CDR3: CASSPPTGGPNEQFF. In DNA, the CDR3 is TGTGCCAGCTCACCACCCACAGGGGGTCCTAATGAGCAGTTCTTC. This chain connects TRBV18 to TRBJ2-1; 8 nucleotides agree with TRBD1. This CDR3 is 15 amino acids long. Germline-derived CDR1 and CDR2 are KGHSH and LQKENI. The trim removed 0 bases at V and 7 bases at J, leaving 5 bases unmatched.

This clone has a handful of counts. V usage is TRBV24-1 and J usage is TRBJ2-1; maybe TRBD1 (6 bases). V lost 3 bases to trimming and J lost 1 base, with 9 bases between them. The CDR3 covers 15 residues. Germline CDR1 KGHDR, CDR2 SFDVKD. CDR3 sequence reads: CATSDKGGSYNEQFF. CDR3 DNA: TGTGCCACCAGTGATAAAGGGGGATCCTACAATGAGCAGTTCTTC.

The chain combines TRBV3-1 (or the pseudogene TRBV3-2) with TRBJ2-7; D is uncertain. V dropped 2 bases and J dropped 0 bases, with 5 bases sitting between them. The CDR3 has 13 amino acids. Germline CDR1 is LGHDT and CDR2 is YNNKEL (reference sequence). The CDR3 nucleotides read TGTGCCAGCAGCCAATTGAGCTCCTACGAGCAGTACTTC. Amino acids: CASSQLSSYEQYF.

This chain joins TRBV10-1 and TRBJ1-6; tentatively, D is TRBD1 (5 bases). CDR3 length: 13 residues. Trimming took off 5 bases at V and 6 bases at J, with 8 bases between the two ends. From germline, CDR1 is WNHNN and CDR2 SYGVQD (reference sequence). The CDR3 sequence: CASSSTANSPLHF. The CDR3 region has the DNA TGCGCCAGCAGTTCGACAGCTAATTCACCCCTCCACTTT.

The V call is TRBV7-9, the J call TRBJ1-2; D is possibly TRBD1 (6 bases). The CDR3 extends over 13 amino acids. Trimming cost V 1 base and J 6 bases, with 9 bases left between them. Germline-derived CDR1 and CDR2 are SEHNR and FQNEAQ (reference sequence). The CDR3 DNA reads TGTGCCAGCAGCTTAGGTCAGGGGCATGGCTACACCTTC. Translated: CASSLGQGHGYTF.

V usage is TRBV19 and J usage is TRBJ1-2, with unresolved D. Trimming pared 7 bases from V and 8 bases from J, leaving 20 bases between. The germline gives CDR1 LNHDA, CDR2 SQIVND (reference sequence). CDR3 length: 14 amino acids. CDR3 sequence reads: CASTHGGERRGYTF. For the CDR3, the DNA is TGTGCCAGTACCCACGGTGGGGAGCGTCGAGGCTACACCTTC.

The gene calls are TRBV7-2 and TRBJ2-7; 14 bases are a match to TRBD2. CDR3 length: 14 residues. CDR1 and CDR2 from the germline V gene are SGHTA and FQGNSA. The V gene end was trimmed by 5 bases and the J gene end by 7 bases; junction bases not matched to a gene: 4. The DNA for the CDR3 is TGTGCCAGCAGCCAGACTAGCGGGAGGGGTGAGCAGTACTTC. Amino acids: CASSQTSGRGEQYF.

This chain links TRBV7-2 with TRBJ2-2; D unclear. The CDR3 is 15 amino acids. The V end was cut by 0 bases, the J end by 0 bases, with 5 bases between. CDR1 is SGHTA, CDR2 FQGNSA, per germline. Here the CDR3 reads CASSLALTNTGELFF. The CDR3 nucleotides read TGTGCCAGCAGCTTAGCCCTTACGAACACCGGGGAGCTGTTTTTT.

V usage is TRBV6-4 and J usage is TRBJ2-1, with TRBD2 identical over 7 bases. The CDR3 spans 15 residues. After removal of 2 bases from V and 0 bases from J, the junction contained 1 base not matched to a gene. Germline V lookup: CDR1 MRHNA, CDR2 SNTAGT. The CDR3 nucleotides read TGTGCCAGCAGTGACGGCGGGAGCTCCTACAATGAGCAGTTCTTC. It yields the protein CASSDGGSSYNEQFF.